These 11 T cell receptor beta chains were sequenced from one sample in a study of graft-versus-host responses after intestinal transplantation (dated by TCRdb to 2020 to 2023). The library came from the immunoSEQ multiplex PCR assay. Imported from immuneACCESS, the table was reduced by TCRdb to in-frame sequences with V and J called. These copies leave out some clones; in studies compared against another copy, an unresolved V gene accounts for under half, and the cause of the remainder is not known. The sample data list tens of thousands of clones, and about 90% of these were observed just once. The top ten clones comprise around 0.11% of the sample. Their recognized antigens are unknown. The time point tag for this specimen amounts to: cells obtained before transplantation from donor or recipient. The sequencing here drew on unstimulated CD4+ T cells sorted from spleen or lymph node cells, taken before intestinal transplant. The origin of the receptors is a human donor who received an intestinal transplant.

The genes are TRBV10-3 and TRBJ1-1; D gene unclear. The length of the CDR3 is 14 residues. The V end was cut by 0 bases, the J end by 3 bases, with 8 bases between. The germline CDR1 and CDR2 sequences are ENHRY and SYGVKD. This CDR3 reads CAISESTGYTEAFF. The DNA of the CDR3 is TGTGCCATCAGTGAGTCGACGGGGTACACTGAAGCTTTCTTT.

J is TRBJ1-2 and V is TRBV5-1, with D tentatively TRBD1 (6 bases). This CDR3 comprises 16 residues. The germline V gene has CDR1 SGHRS and CDR2 YFSETQ. V gave up 4 bases and J gave up 4 bases, with 20 bases separating them. The CDR3 reads CASSIPMTGDPYGYTF. DNA of the CDR3: TGCGCCAGCAGCATTCCGATGACAGGCGACCCCTATGGCTACACCTTC.

This chain connects TRBV5-8 to TRBJ1-4; TRBD1 might be the D (5 bases). V was shortened by 3 bases and J by 7 bases, with 16 bases between the two germline ends. This CDR3 is built from 15 residues. Germline CDR1 and CDR2: SGHTS and YDEGEE. The CDR3 region has the DNA TGTGCCAGCAGCTCCCAGGGTAGGGGAATTGAAAAACTGTTTTTT. Encoded protein: CASSSQGRGIEKLFF.

This clone was counted a few times. The chain employs TRBV6-1 and TRBJ1-3; TRBD1 might be the D (6 bases). CDR3 size: 18 residues. The germline V gene encodes CDR1 MNHNS and CDR2 SASEGT. Trimming stripped 1 base from V and 0 bases from J, with 16 bases between. CDR3 sequence reads: CASSEVGRGRSSGNTIYF. The DNA of the CDR3 is TGTGCCAGCAGTGAAGTGGGCAGGGGCCGGAGCTCTGGAAACACCATATATTTT.

The chain links TRBV5-4 to TRBJ2-5, with TRBD2 identical over 9 bases. The CDR3 contains 15 residues. The V segment lost 4 bases and the J segment 5 bases; nucleotides outside the gene matches: 9. CDR1 is SGHNT, CDR2 YYREEE, per germline (reference sequence). The CDR3: CASSPWGGGAETQYF. The DNA for the CDR3 is TGTGCCAGCAGCCCGTGGGGCGGGGGGGCGGAGACCCAGTACTTC.

The chain carries TRBV9 and TRBJ2-7, with D perhaps TRBD2 (6 bases). This CDR3 comprises 16 residues. Looked up from germline, CDR1 is SGDLS and CDR2 is YYNGEE. V dropped 0 bases and J dropped 0 bases, with 13 bases sitting between them. The CDR3: CASSVGGSGSSYEQYF. The CDR3 DNA is TGTGCCAGCAGCGTAGGGGGTAGCGGTTCCTCCTACGAGCAGTACTTC.

J is TRBJ1-1 and V is TRBV11-2; a weak D match, TRBD1 (5 bases). Trimming removed 6 bases from V and 4 bases from J, with 15 bases in between. This CDR3 is built from 14 residues. Germline assignment: CDR1 SGHAT and CDR2 FQNNGV. The DNA for the CDR3 is TGTGCCAGCAGGCTTTTGGGGGGTCCCACTGAAGCTTTCTTT. This translates into CASRLLGGPTEAFF.

This chain links TRBV7-9 with TRBJ1-2; D unclear. Germline CDR1 is SEHNR and CDR2 is FQNEAQ (reference sequence). V was shortened by 1 base and J by 4 bases, with 7 bases between the two germline ends. The CDR3 is made up of 13 amino acids. The CDR3 spells CASSLGGVYGYTF. The CDR3 DNA sequence: TGTGCCAGCAGCTTAGGAGGCGTCTATGGCTACACCTTC.

This clone was counted between two and nine times. The chain employs TRBV5-6 and TRBJ1-2, with D unclear. Per the germline V gene, CDR1 is SGHDT and CDR2 is YYEEEE. The CDR3 has 12 amino acids. V was trimmed by 3 bases and J by 5 bases, leaving 8 bases between them. The CDR3 sequence: CASSSTVYGYTF. CDR3 sequence (DNA): TGTGCCAGCAGCTCCACAGTGTATGGCTACACCTTC.

The rearrangement uses TRBV18 and TRBJ1-2; D is ambiguous. Between the trimmed V and J ends, which lost 5 bases and 5 bases, there was a span of 9 bases. This CDR3 comprises 12 residues. Germline V CDR1 and CDR2: KGHSH, LQKENI. CDR3 DNA: TGTGCCAGCTCAGCAGCGAATTATGGCTACACCTTC. Translated: CASSAANYGYTF.

The gene calls are TRBV2 and TRBJ2-3; TRBD1 is a possible D gene (5 bases). The V gene's germline CDR1 is SNHLY and CDR2 FYNNEI. The CDR3 covers 17 residues. V lost 3 bases and J 3 bases, leaving 19 bases between the germline ends. This CDR3 is CASSDSPARDFTDTQYF. The CDR3 DNA is TGTGCCAGCAGTGACTCCCCGGCCAGGGATTTTACAGATACGCAGTATTTT.